This T cell receptor (beta chain) was identified in a study of blood T cells in healthy people across ages. The overall study: Using template switching, researchers captured about one barcoded beta molecule for each two T cells.

On this clonotype: Antigen: not known.

The authors ran a second PCR of about 7 to 11 cycles using a sample-barcoded 5' primer and a J-beta primer mix. Each TCR beta cDNA got a 12-nucleotide random molecular identifier. Via MiXCR, TCRdb re-called the 5' RACE reads, giving one row per CDR3 protein. Seen here are some 1.5 million distinct CDR3 sequences, roughly 30% observed once, and the top ten hold over 7%. The study's findings and limits: The study could not conclusively compare naive and antigen-experienced cells, given its unsorted PBMCs.

For every donor, a draw yielded around 10 milliliters of peripheral blood. CDR3 size: 14 residues. The germline V and J ends were trimmed by 7 bases and 14 bases, with 21 bases remaining between them. Germline CDR1 and CDR2: MNHEY and SVGAGI. Sequencing input: blood. The source is a woman younger than 45 in good health. The rearrangement joins TRBV6-5 to TRBJ1-6; TRBD1 is a possible D gene (5 bases). CDR3 nucleotides: TGTGCCAGCACGAATCAGGGAAGTAGTAGGGCCCTCCACTTT. It encodes CASTNQGSSRALHF.